This T cell receptor (beta chain) originates from a study of blood T cells in healthy people across ages. Notes on the study in general: Significant beta diversity loss was already apparent by age roughly 43, declining roughly linearly.

J was trimmed by 2 bases and V by 3 bases; bases with no gene match: 9. This CDR3 spans 15 amino acids. Per germline, CDR1 DFQATT and CDR2 SNEGSKA (reference sequence). As to this clonotype: Its antigen is still unknown.

For the second PCR, which ran for 7 to 11 cycles, a sample-barcoded 5' primer and a J-beta primer mix were used. MiXCR, run by TCRdb on the 5' RACE reads, gives a single entry per CDR3 protein. The repertoire holds just under 550,000 distinct CDR3 sequences, with around 24% as singletons. This same sample was also taken into another study, of T cells of mothers and their children.

The chain links TRBV20-1 to TRBJ2-7; 8 bases match TRBD2. The sample taken for sequencing was blood. The receptor comes from a boy younger than 18 in good health. CDR3: CSASPQGLVAYEQYF. CDR3 coding DNA: TGCAGTGCTAGCCCCCAGGGACTAGTGGCCTACGAGCAGTACTTC.